This T cell receptor (beta chain) was captured in a study of blood T cell repertoires in COVID-19. Study as a whole: COVID-19 samples collected from the United States, Italy and Spain covered acute and convalescent phases. In each case, the material was cDNA or gDNA derived from T cells, B-cell-depleted T cells, or PBMCs.

Per the authors' pipeline: It was from reference gene primer amplification that nucleated cell counts were estimated. Libraries were prepared by immunoSEQ multiplex PCR; TCRdb keeps only in-frame clonotypes and omits some of them. V, J and clone size derive from that table, while D and trimming were established from the DNA sequence. The repertoire consists of approximately 150,000 clones, with about 91% occurring once and the leading ten covering 1.5% to 1.7%. The length of the CDR3 is 15 residues. V dropped 7 bases and J dropped 4 bases, with 17 bases sitting between them. Per the germline V gene, CDR1 is LNHDA and CDR2 is SQIVND (reference sequence).

Sequencing was done on a sample of peripheral blood. The TCR originated in a woman aged 55-70 years with acute or convalescent COVID-19. The V gene is TRBV19, the J gene TRBJ1-5, with TRBD1 as a possible D gene (5 bases). Here the CDR3 DNA reads TGTGCCAGTAATATTGCCCGGGGGAGTAATCAGCCCCAGCATTTT. Translation: CASNIARGSNQPQHF.